This T cell receptor beta chain came from a study of T cell clonality in common variable immunodeficiency (dated by TCRdb to 2014 to 2015). What the study reported, not specific to this receptor: Although equal DNA input was used, an average of about 85,000 unique sequences per sample was obtained for controls, compared with about 29,000 for CVID samples. It was noted by the authors that sequencing of the repertoires of T cell subpopulations would be needed to clarify the cause of the increased clonality in CVID. Increased TCRbeta clonality was found in CVID subjects compared with healthy controls (t-test p = 0.018), with the increase being most characteristic of about a third of subjects. Fewer TCRbeta clones were shared among CVID subjects than among healthy controls (p < 0.0001). CVID TCRbeta sequences reportedly showed fewer deletions and N-nucleotide insertions and lacked highly modified clones with 13 or more V deletions. Correlations between repertoire features and clinical complications were limited by patient heterogeneity within the CVID cohort.

Most of the CVID patients and most of the healthy controls were of Caucasian heritage. Heparinized peripheral whole blood samples of about 4.5 to 8.5 ml were obtained from each donor. Genomic DNA from adults with common variable immune deficiency (CVID) and from healthy adult controls was the source for sequencing TCRbeta CDR3 repertoires. The control group comprised approximately 22 healthy adult volunteers, around 12 female and about 10 male, aged about 23 to 75 years with a mean age of roughly 32. To isolate peripheral blood mononuclear cells, diluted blood was subjected to density centrifugation over Hypaque 1077 or Ficoll-Paque. Genomic DNA was extracted from unsorted mononuclear cells by Qiagen column purification or by a centrifugation-based method. The sample holds many counts of this clone. Its antigen is currently not known. The junction departs from the called germline gene at one end, perhaps through a read error. The CDR3 extends 3 residues past the end of the read, so its final part is completed from the germline J gene. This specimen includes other DNA sequences encoding the same CDR3.

Equivalent amounts of genomic DNA from CVID and control samples were used as sequencing input. For every sample, a 60 bp segment covering the rearranged TCRbeta CDR3 region was amplified and then sequenced. TCRbeta amplification used the immunoSEQ assay, a bias-corrected multiplex PCR with high-throughput sequencing. In the original analysis: Every unique nucleotide sequence counted as a clone and was annotated with V, D and J genes, copy number and frequency. Sequences were labeled productive if in frame, and non-productive if out of frame or containing stop codons. Clonality was calculated from Shannon's entropy as previously described. Mean CDR3 Kyte-Doolittle hydropathy was derived from the predicted amino acid sequences of productive clones. Hierarchical clustering of scaled V gene usage was performed with the R hclust function using Manhattan distance and complete linkage. To assess clone sharing by CDR3 amino acid sequence, 12 repertoires per group were resampled over 100 rounds. Repertoires were searched for 70 published EBV-specific and about 240 published CMV-specific TCRbeta sequences. A couple of CVID samples that yielded fewer than 10,000 sequences were excluded from the analysis, so approximately 40 CVID repertoires were retained. The table comes from immuneACCESS by way of TCRdb, which keeps in-frame sequences with V and J called. Part of the clones is missing from these tables; in studies checked, under half for an unresolved V gene and the rest for unknown reasons. V, J and clone size are those of that table, while D and trimming were read from the DNA. This sample has 55,000 to 65,000 clones, none of them a singleton. The ten largest clones capture approximately 1.7% of the sample.

From its cysteine to its phenylalanine, the CDR3 spans 14 amino acids. The DNA shown is the part of the CDR3 that was read: 33 bases, in frame from base 1. CDR1 and CDR2 are drawn from the germline V gene: SGHDT, YYEEEE. The sequencing input was peripheral blood mononuclear cells. The chain joins TRBV5-6 to TRBJ2-1; TRBD2 aligns with 8 central bases. This TCR came from a person aged 18 to 75 in good health. This receptor has the CDR3 CASSFVRGRPEQFF. CDR3 DNA (partial): TGCGCCAGCAGCTTCGTCCGCGGGAGGCCTGAG.